These T cell receptor beta chains were read from a single sample in a study of blood T cell repertoires in COVID-19. Sequenced by immunoSEQ multiplex PCR; TCRdb stores in-frame clones only, minus some. There are 150,000 to 200,000 clones in the sample; about 86% occur only once, and roughly 4.1% lies in the top ten. Sequenced sample: peripheral blood. The receptors stem from a woman between 65 and 79 years old with acute or convalescent COVID-19. The conserved cysteine and the conserved F or W are not part of the CDR3 here. Each record gives: D gene, V gene, J gene, CDR3 protein. A D gene is named only where the DNA matches it firmly.

D gene: -; V gene: TRBV11-2; J gene: TRBJ1-6; CDR3 protein: ASSLVGSNSPLH
D gene: TRBD2; V gene: TRBV6-6; J gene: TRBJ2-1; CDR3 protein: ASSSRAGGLNEQF
D gene: TRBD1; V gene: TRBV30; J gene: TRBJ1-2; CDR3 protein: ALKPGQGAYGYT
D gene: -; V gene: TRBV7-6; J gene: TRBJ1-4; CDR3 protein: ASSLPGTNEKLF
D gene: -; V gene: TRBV7-9; J gene: TRBJ1-2; CDR3 protein: ASSRRTGDQFYGYT
D gene: -; V gene: TRBV24-1; J gene: TRBJ2-7; CDR3 protein: ATSDAGAYEQY
D gene: TRBD2; V gene: TRBV7-2; J gene: TRBJ2-3; CDR3 protein: ASSLKSGRGTDTQY
D gene: TRBD1; V gene: TRBV6-6; J gene: TRBJ1-1; CDR3 protein: ASSSQQGIEAF
D gene: -; V gene: TRBV7-6; J gene: TRBJ2-3; CDR3 protein: ASSKGAGGWDTQY
D gene: -; V gene: TRBV6-2/TRBV6-3; J gene: TRBJ2-7; CDR3 protein: ASSYSGGTYEQY
D gene: -; V gene: TRBV18; J gene: TRBJ1-6; CDR3 protein: ASSPTTVSSYNSPLH
D gene: TRBD2; V gene: TRBV10-2; J gene: TRBJ2-1; CDR3 protein: ASSEYSGSYNEQF
D gene: -; V gene: TRBV28; J gene: TRBJ1-4; CDR3 protein: ASSYPATNEKLF
D gene: TRBD1; V gene: TRBV30; J gene: TRBJ1-2; CDR3 protein: AWKSTGAYGYT
D gene: TRBD2; V gene: TRBV3-1/TRBV3-2; J gene: TRBJ2-7; CDR3 protein: ASNYGGGIQY
D gene: -; V gene: TRBV2; J gene: TRBJ1-1; CDR3 protein: ASSSRENTEAF
D gene: TRBD2; V gene: TRBV3-1/TRBV3-2; J gene: TRBJ2-5; CDR3 protein: ASSWRTSGSETQY
D gene: TRBD2; V gene: TRBV7-2; J gene: TRBJ2-1; CDR3 protein: ASSLALAGAYNEQF
D gene: TRBD1; V gene: TRBV18; J gene: TRBJ1-2; CDR3 protein: ASTIGTGNLFGYT
D gene: TRBD2; V gene: TRBV4-2; J gene: TRBJ2-5; CDR3 protein: ASRQGASGGFETQY
D gene: TRBD2; V gene: TRBV3-1/TRBV3-2; J gene: TRBJ2-5; CDR3 protein: ASSRGGLAVQETQY
D gene: TRBD1; V gene: TRBV19; J gene: TRBJ2-1; CDR3 protein: ASDTGGSEQF
D gene: TRBD2; V gene: TRBV2; J gene: TRBJ2-1; CDR3 protein: ASRAGVGYEQF
D gene: -; V gene: TRBV18; J gene: TRBJ2-7; CDR3 protein: ASSPMTIYEQY
D gene: -; V gene: TRBV6-1; J gene: TRBJ1-3; CDR3 protein: ASSDRTGLPGNTIY
D gene: TRBD2; V gene: TRBV7-2; J gene: TRBJ2-3; CDR3 protein: ASSLVSGGAADTQY
D gene: TRBD1; V gene: TRBV15; J gene: TRBJ1-6; CDR3 protein: ATSSRGDNSPLH
D gene: TRBD1; V gene: TRBV19; J gene: TRBJ1-6; CDR3 protein: ASSRHGTGGAGSPLH
D gene: -; V gene: TRBV28; J gene: TRBJ1-3; CDR3 protein: ASSGDWGNTIY
D gene: TRBD2; V gene: TRBV4-3; J gene: TRBJ2-5; CDR3 protein: ASSQALAGGSGQY
D gene: TRBD2; V gene: TRBV29-1; J gene: TRBJ2-3; CDR3 protein: SVGTSGVADTQY
D gene: -; V gene: TRBV18; J gene: TRBJ1-4; CDR3 protein: ASSRSNGEKLF
D gene: TRBD1; V gene: TRBV29-1; J gene: TRBJ1-1; CDR3 protein: SGVDRANTEAF
D gene: TRBD1; V gene: TRBV2; J gene: TRBJ1-2; CDR3 protein: ASSGTGGSTRYGYT
D gene: -; V gene: TRBV7-2; J gene: TRBJ2-1; CDR3 protein: ASSLWHNNEQF
D gene: TRBD2; V gene: TRBV7-9; J gene: TRBJ2-3; CDR3 protein: ASSLAGDSDTQY
D gene: -; V gene: TRBV19; J gene: TRBJ1-5; CDR3 protein: ASSRTFLNQPQH
D gene: -; V gene: TRBV2; J gene: TRBJ2-7; CDR3 protein: ASRGRDHSPISYEQY
D gene: -; V gene: TRBV30; J gene: TRBJ1-3; CDR3 protein: AWSRGRGNTIY
D gene: -; V gene: TRBV9; J gene: TRBJ2-3; CDR3 protein: ASSVAPSVTDTQY
D gene: -; V gene: TRBV9; J gene: TRBJ2-7; CDR3 protein: ASSPRRDSYEQY
D gene: -; V gene: TRBV7-2; J gene: TRBJ1-1; CDR3 protein: ASSLAPQGNTEAF